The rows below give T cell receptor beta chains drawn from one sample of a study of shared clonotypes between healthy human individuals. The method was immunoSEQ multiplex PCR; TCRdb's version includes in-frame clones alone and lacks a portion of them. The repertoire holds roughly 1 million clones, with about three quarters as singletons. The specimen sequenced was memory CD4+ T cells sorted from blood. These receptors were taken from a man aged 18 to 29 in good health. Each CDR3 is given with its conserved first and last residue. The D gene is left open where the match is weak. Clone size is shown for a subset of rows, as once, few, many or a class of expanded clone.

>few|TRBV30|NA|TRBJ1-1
CAWTLKSGTEAFF
TGTGCCTGGACCTTGAAATCGGGCACTGAAGCTTTCTTT
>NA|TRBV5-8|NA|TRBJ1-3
CASSSTDTSSGNTIYF
TGTGCCAGCAGCTCGACCGACACGAGCTCTGGAAACACCATATATTTT
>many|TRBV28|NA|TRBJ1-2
CASTGGTGYGYTF
TGTGCCAGCACCGGGGGGACGGGCTATGGCTACACCTTC
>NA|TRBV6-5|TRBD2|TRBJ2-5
CASKSGGAGQETQYF
TGTGCCAGCAAGAGCGGGGGGGCCGGCCAAGAGACCCAGTACTTC
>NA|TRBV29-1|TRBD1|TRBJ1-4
CSVEGQGGEKLFF
TGCAGCGTTGAAGGACAGGGTGGTGAAAAACTGTTTTTT
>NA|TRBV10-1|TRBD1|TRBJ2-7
CASSPGQALGEQYF
TGCGCCAGCAGTCCCGGACAGGCTCTCGGTGAGCAGTACTTC
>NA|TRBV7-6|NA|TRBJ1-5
CASSLEEHQPQHF
TGTGCCAGCAGCTTAGAAGAACATCAGCCCCAGCATTTT
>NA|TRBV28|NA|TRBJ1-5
CASSLGPPQHF
TGTGCCAGCAGTTTAGGGCCGCCCCAGCATTTT
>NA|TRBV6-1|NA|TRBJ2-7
CASTLANAYEQYF
TGTGCCAGCACTTTAGCCAATGCCTACGAGCAGTACTTC
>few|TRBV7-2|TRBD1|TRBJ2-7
CASSAITGTGSYEQYF
TGTGCCAGCAGCGCTATTACCGGGACAGGCTCCTACGAGCAGTACTTC
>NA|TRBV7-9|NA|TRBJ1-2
CASSHRDNYGYTF
TGTGCCAGCAGCCACCGGGACAACTATGGCTACACCTTC
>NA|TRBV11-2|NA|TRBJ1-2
CASSFTGGAAHGYTF
TGTGCCAGCAGCTTCACGGGGGGGGCGGCCCATGGCTACACCTTC
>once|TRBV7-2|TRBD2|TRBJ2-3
CASSLTSGTDTQYF
TGTGCCAGCAGCTTAACTAGCGGGACAGATACGCAGTATTTT
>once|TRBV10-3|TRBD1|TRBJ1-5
CAISEGTGVNQPQHF
TGTGCCATCAGTGAAGGGACAGGGGTCAATCAGCCCCAGCATTTT
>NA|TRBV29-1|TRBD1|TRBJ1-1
CSVESRQGLMNTEAFF
TGCAGCGTTGAGTCCCGACAGGGCCTCATGAACACTGAAGCTTTCTTT
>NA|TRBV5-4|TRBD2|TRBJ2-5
CASSLGWQAGGQETQYF
TGTGCCAGCAGCTTGGGTTGGCAAGCGGGGGGTCAAGAGACCCAGTACTTC
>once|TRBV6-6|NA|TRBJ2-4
CASSYRSEGAKNIQYF
TGTGCCAGCAGTTACAGGTCGGAGGGCGCCAAAAACATTCAGTACTTC
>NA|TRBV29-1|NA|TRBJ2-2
CSVGGGGPDTGELFF
TGCAGCGTCGGTGGTGGGGGCCCCGATACCGGGGAGCTGTTTTTT
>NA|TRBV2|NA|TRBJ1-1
CASALENTEAFF
TGTGCCAGCGCTTTAGAGAACACTGAAGCTTTCTTT
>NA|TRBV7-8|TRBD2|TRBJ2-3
CASSLGVLAGTDTQYF
TGTGCCAGCAGCTTGGGTGTTCTAGCGGGAACAGATACGCAGTATTTT
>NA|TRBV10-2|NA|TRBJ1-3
CASSGQGFSGNTIYF
TGCGCCAGCAGTGGTCAAGGGTTCTCTGGAAACACCATATATTTT
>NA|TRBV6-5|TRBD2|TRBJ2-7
CASSWIAGGADEQYF
TGTGCCAGCAGTTGGATAGCGGGAGGAGCCGACGAGCAGTACTTC
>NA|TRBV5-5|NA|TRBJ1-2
CASSQTRASGYTF
TGTGCCAGCAGCCAGACCCGAGCCTCTGGCTACACCTTC
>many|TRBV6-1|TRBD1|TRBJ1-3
CASIPDRGSGNTIYF
TGTGCCAGCATTCCCGACAGGGGCTCTGGAAACACCATATATTTT
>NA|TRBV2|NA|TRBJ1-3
CASGEGYSGNTIYF
TGTGCCAGCGGGGAGGGGTACTCTGGAAACACCATATATTTT
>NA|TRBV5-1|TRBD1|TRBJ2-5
CASSKSGTGFVGETQYF
TGCGCCAGCAGCAAATCCGGGACAGGGTTTGTCGGGGAGACCCAGTACTTC